The 10 T cell receptor beta chains listed next were all sequenced from one sample in a study of shared T cell receptors in the human thymus. The data were produced by immunoSEQ multiplex PCR, yet TCRdb's version contains in-frame clones alone and is incomplete. The data contain 500,000 to 550,000 clones, 75% to 80% of them singletons. This sample also belongs to another study, concerning human thymus T cells.

Sequencing input: thymocytes. The receptor source for this set is a boy under two years old with a congenital heart defect.

The chain has TRBV18 and TRBJ1-5, with D perhaps TRBD1 (6 bases). The CDR3 loop spans 16 amino acids. V was shortened by 2 bases and J by 1 base, with 12 bases between the two germline ends. Germline-derived CDR1 and CDR2 are KGHSH and LQKENI. In DNA form, the CDR3 reads TGTGCCAGCTCACCAAAAGGGGGGGGAAGCAATCAGCCCCAGCATTTT. This gives the protein CASSPKGGGSNQPQHF.

The chain uses TRBV6-1 and TRBJ2-1; TRBD2 is a possible D gene (5 bases). The ends were cut back, 8 bases at V and 7 bases at J, with 15 bases in the middle. The CDR3 consists of 13 residues. CDR1 is MNHNS and CDR2 is SASEGT in the germline V gene. CDR3 DNA sequence: TGTGCCAGCGCCGGGGTCCCTCGAAATGAGCAGTTCTTC. Its translation is CASAGVPRNEQFF.

The CDR3 is CASSYSKGLDGYTF. The CDR3 DNA is TGTGCCAGCAGTTACTCGAAGGGGCTTGATGGCTACACCTTC. The chain is built from TRBV6-6 and TRBJ1-2; possible D gene TRBD1, 5 bases. Germline CDR1 MNHNY, CDR2 SVGAGI (reference sequence). Between the trimmed V and J ends, which lost 0 bases and 6 bases, there was a span of 11 bases. The CDR3 spans 14 residues.

J is TRBJ2-1 and V is TRBV27; 15 nucleotides match TRBD2. The V segment lost 4 bases and the J segment 8 bases; nucleotides outside the gene matches: 6. The germline V gene encodes CDR1 MNHEY and CDR2 SMNVEV (reference sequence). This CDR3 has 16 residues. CDR3 sequence: CASSSGLAGGPHEQFF. Here the CDR3 DNA reads TGTGCCAGCAGTTCAGGACTAGCGGGAGGGCCGCATGAGCAGTTCTTC.

CDR3 sequence reads: CASSPQPGGNKDEQFF. The CDR3 DNA follows: TGTGCCAGCAGCCCCCAGCCGGGAGGGAACAAGGATGAGCAGTTCTTC. This chain connects TRBV5-4 to TRBJ2-1; 8 bases map to TRBD2. This CDR3 is built from 16 residues. Germline CDR1 and CDR2: SGHNT and YYREEE (reference sequence). Trimming at V came to 4 bases and at J to 8 bases, leaving 14 bases not matched to a gene.

The chain recombines TRBV11-2 with TRBJ2-2, with a tentative D call TRBD2 (6 bases). The CDR3 contains 16 residues. V was clipped by 2 bases and J by 4 bases, with 14 bases between them. Germline CDR1 reads SGHAT; CDR2 reads FQNNGV. The CDR3 sequence is CASSLWSGETTGELFF. The CDR3 nucleotides read TGTGCCAGCAGCTTATGGTCGGGAGAGACCACCGGGGAGCTGTTTTTT.

This clone showed up just a few times. This chain uses TRBV2 with TRBJ2-7; 9 nucleotides match TRBD1. V lost 6 bases, J lost 6 bases, and 9 bases stayed unmatched. There are 14 residues in the CDR3. Germline V gives CDR1 SNHLY, CDR2 FYNNEI. In DNA form, the CDR3 reads TGTGCCAGCAGGCCGGGACAGGGATCTTGCGAGCAGTACTTC. It translates to CASRPGQGSCEQYF.

This chain joins TRBV30 and TRBJ2-3, with 14 positions matching TRBD2. This CDR3 region has 15 residues. Germline V CDR1 and CDR2: GTSNPN, SVGIG (reference sequence). V shed 5 bases and J 2 bases; nucleotides not matched to a gene: 3. The CDR3 loop is CAWGTSGRTTDTQYF. In nucleotides, the CDR3 is TGTGCCTGGGGGACTAGCGGGAGAACCACAGATACGCAGTATTTT.

The chain combines TRBV4-3 with TRBJ1-4, with D maybe TRBD1 (6 bases). Looked up from germline, CDR1 is LGHNA and CDR2 is YSLEER. With 1 base removed from V and 3 bases from J, the gap between germline ends came to 12 bases. CDR3 length equals 16 residues. In DNA form, the CDR3 reads TGCGCCAGCAGCCAAGCCTGGACAGATTCTAATGAAAAACTGTTTTTT. Protein: CASSQAWTDSNEKLFF.

In nucleotides, the CDR3 is TGTGCCAGCAGTTACGGGGACAGGGGGGGCTATGGCTACACCTTC. Protein sequence: CASSYGDRGGYGYTF. This rearrangement joins TRBV6-5 to TRBJ1-2; TRBD1 matches 11 bases. Germline assignment: CDR1 MNHEY and CDR2 SVGAGI. V lost 2 bases to trimming and J lost 4 bases; unmatched junction nucleotides: 3. The CDR3 spans 15 residues.